Shown below are 14 T cell receptor beta chains from a single sample sequenced in a study of shared clonotypes between healthy human individuals. Sequenced by immunoSEQ multiplex PCR; TCRdb stores in-frame clones only, minus some. The sample has roughly 490,000 clones, about 79% seen once; the top ten hold approximately 13%. Sequenced sample: PBMCs. Receptor source: a middle-aged woman in good health. Some clones in this sample may be carry-over from other donors' samples.

The chain is built from TRBV29-1 and TRBJ1-4; 10 positions match TRBD1. Germline CDR1 reads SQVTM; CDR2 reads ANQGSEA. This CDR3 spans 16 amino acids. V lost 2 bases, J lost 2 bases, and 5 bases stayed unmatched. The CDR3 coding sequence is TGCAGCGTTGAACCTCGGACAGGGGGTACTAATGAAAAACTGTTTTTT. This sequence encodes CSVEPRTGGTNEKLFF.

This clone has only a few counts. The V gene is TRBV2, the J gene TRBJ2-7, with D perhaps matching TRBD1 (5 bases). This CDR3 has 16 residues. The germline V and J ends were trimmed by 3 bases and 4 bases, with 19 bases remaining between them. The germline V gene has CDR1 SNHLY and CDR2 FYNNEI. The CDR3 region has the DNA TGTGCCAGCAGTGAGGGCAGGGCTCGGTCCCTTTACGAGCAGTACTTC. The encoded protein is CASSEGRARSLYEQYF.

In this sample, this clone turned up a few times. The CDR3 loop is CASSPRGDSYEQYF. For the CDR3, the DNA is TGTGCCAGCTCACCACGAGGGGACTCCTACGAGCAGTACTTC. The J gene is TRBJ2-5, the V gene TRBV18, with D tentatively TRBD1 or TRBD2 (5 bases each). The better agreement between TRBJ2-7 and the DNA end casts doubt on the J call. Germline loops: CDR1 KGHSH, CDR2 LQKENI. The CDR3 covers 14 residues.

As regards this clone: One junction end does not reproduce the germline sequence, and a read error may be involved. J is TRBJ2-7 and V is TRBV5-1, with 9 nucleotides matching TRBD2. Germline loops: CDR1 SGHRS, CDR2 YFSETQ. CDR3 length equals 14 residues. CDR3 amino acids: CASRLVAGVDEQYF. As DNA, the CDR3 is TGCGCCAGCAGGTTGGTAGCGGGAGTCGACGAGCAGTACTTC.

The chain links TRBV19 to TRBJ1-1, with D unresolved. This CDR3 has 13 residues. V lost 8 bases and J 8 bases, leaving 18 bases between the germline ends. Germline-derived CDR1 and CDR2 are LNHDA and SQIVND (reference sequence). CDR3 sequence (DNA): TGTGCCAGTTCCGGTCGGATCCCGCCGGAAGCTTTCTTT. Amino acid sequence: CASSGRIPPEAFF.

This chain links TRBV5-1 with TRBJ1-2; D gene ambiguous. The CDR3 is 15 amino acids. The germline CDR1 and CDR2 sequences are SGHRS and YFSETQ. V was trimmed by 0 bases and J by 4 bases, leaving 13 bases between them. In DNA, the CDR3 is TGCGCCAGCAGCTTGGATCTGGGGAGTTTCTATGGCTACACCTTC. It specifies CASSLDLGSFYGYTF.

The rearrangement uses TRBV10-3 and TRBJ1-1; TRBD1 matches at 7 bases. The CDR3 contains 14 residues. Germline V gene data show CDR1 as ENHRY and CDR2 as SYGVKD. J gave up 10 bases and V 3 bases, and 11 bases lay outside the gene matches. The CDR3 sequence is CAISDVVDAGGAFF. CDR3 nucleotides: TGTGCCATCAGTGATGTGGTTGATGCAGGGGGAGCTTTCTTT.

The chain uses TRBV27 and TRBJ2-6, with D possibly TRBD2 on 6 matching bases. The germline V and J ends were trimmed by 5 bases and 1 base, with 21 bases remaining between them. The CDR3 runs to 19 residues. Per germline, CDR1 MNHEY and CDR2 SMNVEV (reference sequence). The CDR3 here is CASSLGPGGDLSGANVLTF. In DNA, the CDR3 is TGTGCCAGCAGTCTTGGCCCGGGCGGGGATCTTTCTGGGGCCAACGTCCTGACTTTC. The whole variable domain, filled in from reference TRBV27 and TRBJ2-6, reads EAQVTQNPRYLITVTGKKLTVTCSQNMNHEYMSWYRQDPGLGLRQIYYSMNVEVTDKGDVPEGYKVSRKEKRNFPLILESPSPNQTSLYFCASSLGPGGDLSGANVLTFGAGSRLTVL.

The V call is TRBV10-2, the J call TRBJ2-1; D is unclear. Germline V gene sequence: CDR1 WSHSY, CDR2 SAAADI. The V and J ends lost 8 bases and 3 bases respectively, with 14 bases between them. This CDR3 comprises 14 residues. CDR3 protein: CASRVPPDYNEQFF. In nucleotides, the CDR3 is TGCGCCAGCCGGGTTCCCCCCGACTACAATGAGCAGTTCTTC.

A few counts support this clone. This sample also contains other DNA sequences that code for the same CDR3. The chain recombines TRBV5-6 with TRBJ2-7, with D unclear. CDR3 length: 14 residues. V dropped 4 bases and J dropped 6 bases, with 17 bases sitting between them. CDR1 SGHDT and CDR2 YYEEEE come from the germline V gene. The CDR3 DNA reads TGTGCCAGCAGCGTTAACCCAACGGGCTCCGAGCAGTACTTC. This encodes CASSVNPTGSEQYF.

This chain joins TRBV28 and TRBJ1-1; D might be TRBD1 (5 bases). CDR3 length: 15 residues. Germline V CDR1 and CDR2: MDHEN, SYDVKM. V was cut by 6 bases and J by 1 base, with 15 bases left in between. The CDR3 sequence is CASRPMGGRNTEAFF. Here the CDR3 DNA reads TGTGCCAGCAGGCCAATGGGGGGACGGAACACTGAAGCTTTCTTT.

The rearrangement joins TRBV2 to TRBJ1-1; a possible D gene is TRBD1 (5 bases). CDR3 length: 15 amino acids. Germline V gene lookup returns CDR1 SNHLY and CDR2 FYNNEI. Trimming cost V 2 bases and J 3 bases, with 13 bases left between them. Here the CDR3 reads CASSERRGGDTEAFF. CDR3 DNA sequence: TGTGCCAGCAGTGAACGGAGGGGAGGTGACACTGAAGCTTTCTTT.

In its sample, this clone was seen a few times. The chain recombines TRBV11-3 with TRBJ2-5; D unresolved. The CDR3 spans 12 residues. Trimming shortened V by 4 bases and J by 2 bases, and 5 bases separated the two germline ends. The germline gives CDR1 SGHNT, CDR2 YENEEA. The DNA for the CDR3 is TGTGCCAGCAGCTCTGGGCAAGAGACCCAGTACTTC. Translated: CASSSGQETQYF.

A word on this clone: The same CDR3 can be traced to other DNA sequences in this sample. This chain links TRBV27 with TRBJ2-7; unclear D gene. Germline lookup yields CDR1 MNHEY and CDR2 SMNVEV (reference sequence). The CDR3 loop spans 13 amino acids. The ends were cut back, 2 bases at V and 3 bases at J, with 8 bases in the middle. The CDR3: CASSLGLFYEQYF. CDR3 DNA: TGTGCCAGCAGTTTAGGGCTATTCTACGAGCAGTACTTC.